The 21 T cell receptor beta chains given below trace back to one sample, sequenced in a study of T cell changes during pregnancy in multiple sclerosis. Method: immunoSEQ multiplex PCR; TCRdb's copy keeps in-frame clones and lacks some. Among around 30,000 clones listed, approximately 90% were seen once. Here the sequenced sample was CD8+ T cells from peripheral blood mononuclear cells, taken before pregnancy. These receptor sequences come from a female donor with multiple sclerosis, enrolled in a pregnancy study.

This sequence joins TRBV19 and TRBJ2-1; D is perhaps TRBD2 (6 bases). The germline V and J ends were trimmed by 5 bases and 10 bases, with 9 bases remaining between them. Germline CDR1 is LNHDA and CDR2 is SQIVND (reference sequence). This CDR3 has 11 residues. This CDR3 reads CASSPGGEQFF. The CDR3 coding sequence is TGTGCCAGTAGTCCTGGAGGGGAGCAGTTCTTC.

The chain links TRBV9 to TRBJ2-3; TRBD2 aligns across 10 bases. The CDR3 has 15 residues. Germline CDR1 SGDLS, CDR2 YYNGEE. The V segment lost 5 bases and the J segment 1 base; nucleotides outside the gene matches: 4. The CDR3 bases are TGTGCCAGCAGGGCGGGGACTAGCGGCACAGATACGCAGTATTTT. Its translation is CASRAGTSGTDTQYF. The complete variable domain, with remaining parts taken from reference TRBV9 and TRBJ2-3, reads DSGVTQTPKHLITATGQRVTLRCSPRSGDLSVYWYQQSLDQGLQFLIQYYNGEERAKGNILERFSAQQFPDLHSELNLSSLELGDSALYFCASRAGTSGTDTQYFGPGTRLTVL.

The chain combines TRBV7-6 with TRBJ2-2; 11 nucleotides line up with TRBD1. The V gene's germline CDR1 is SGHVS and CDR2 FNYEAQ. This CDR3 region has 18 residues. Losses at the gene ends were 5 bases for V and 4 bases for J; bases not matched to a gene: 12. CDR3 protein: CASSIRTGGAVGTGELFF. The CDR3 DNA reads TGTGCCAGCAGCATTAGGACAGGGGGCGCGGTGGGCACCGGGGAGCTGTTTTTT.

The genes are TRBV6-5 and TRBJ2-1; 10 bases fit TRBD2. Germline CDR1 MNHEY, CDR2 SVGAGI. The trim removed 9 bases at V and 6 bases at J, leaving 5 bases unmatched. The length of the CDR3 is 13 residues. The CDR3 here is CASTSGILNEQFF. In DNA form, the CDR3 reads TGTGCCAGTACTAGCGGGATCCTCAATGAGCAGTTCTTC.

The chain uses TRBV6-5 and TRBJ2-7, with TRBD1 matching 8 bases. Germline V gene data show CDR1 as MNHEY and CDR2 as SVGAGI. J lost 4 bases, V lost 2 bases, and 4 bases had no gene match. The CDR3 has 14 residues. CDR3 in amino acids: CASSYGTGPYEQYF. The CDR3 nucleotides are TGTGCCAGCAGTTACGGGACAGGACCTTACGAGCAGTACTTC.

J is TRBJ1-5 and V is TRBV5-8; 7 bases align to TRBD1. Trimming at V came to 4 bases and at J to 7 bases, leaving 5 bases not matched to a gene. The CDR3 has 13 residues. Germline assignment: CDR1 SGHTS and CDR2 YDEGEE. This CDR3 reads CASSHTGDQPQHF. The CDR3 DNA reads TGTGCCAGCAGCCATACAGGGGACCAGCCCCAGCATTTT. The full variable domain, completed using reference TRBV5-8 and TRBJ1-5, is EAGVTQSPTHLIKTRGQQATLRCSPISGHTSVYWYQQALGLGLQFLLWYDEGEERNRGNFPPRFSGRQFPNYSSELNVNALELEDSALYLCASSHTGDQPQHFGDGTRLSIL.

The chain joins TRBV29-1 to TRBJ2-1; 7 bases are a match to TRBD1. With V trimmed by 2 bases and J by 2 bases, 0 bases remained unmatched. CDR3 length equals 13 residues. Germline lookup yields CDR1 SQVTM and CDR2 ANQGSEA. CDR3 bases: TGCAGCGTTGAACAGGGGGCCTACAATGAGCAGTTCTTC. Translated, it gives CSVEQGAYNEQFF.

The CDR3 coding sequence is TGTGCCAGCAGTTTATCTAGCTCAGGGTACGAGCAGTACTTC. This codes for CASSLSSSGYEQYF. The chain links TRBV27 to TRBJ2-7; the D gene is possibly TRBD1 (5 bases). There are 14 residues in the CDR3. Trimming pared 0 bases from V and 4 bases from J, leaving 10 bases between. The germline V gene has CDR1 MNHEY and CDR2 SMNVEV (reference sequence).

For the CDR3, the DNA is TGTGCCAGCGGGGGGTGGGGACAGAACTATGGCTACACCTTC. Translated: CASGGWGQNYGYTF. V and J are TRBV6-6 and TRBJ1-2, with 7 positions matching TRBD1. The CDR3 contains 14 residues. CDR1 is MNHNY and CDR2 is SVGAGI in the germline V gene (reference sequence). Trimming cost V 8 bases and J 2 bases; bases outside gene matches: 8.

J is TRBJ2-7 and V is TRBV10-3; 14 bases agree with TRBD2. V gave up 6 bases and J gave up 5 bases; unmatched junction bases: 9. The CDR3 length is 16 residues. Germline assignment: CDR1 ENHRY and CDR2 SYGVKD. The CDR3 loop is CAISSLTSGRADEQYF. Written as DNA, the CDR3 is TGTGCCATCAGCTCTTTGACTAGCGGGAGGGCCGACGAGCAGTACTTC.

In this sample, this clone turned up a few times. V usage is TRBV7-9 and J usage is TRBJ1-2; 9 positions match TRBD1. This CDR3 is 14 amino acids long. Germline lookup yields CDR1 SEHNR and CDR2 FQNEAQ (reference sequence). The V segment lost 5 bases and the J segment 6 bases; nucleotides outside the gene matches: 7. Here the CDR3 DNA reads TGTGCCAGCAGCACAGGGGGCGCGGGGGATGGCTACACCTTC. The encoded protein is CASSTGGAGDGYTF.

This rearrangement joins TRBV11-2 to TRBJ1-1; TRBD1 might be the D (5 bases). Deletions cut 7 bases from V and 4 bases from J, with 10 bases between. The CDR3 loop spans 12 amino acids. Germline-derived CDR1 and CDR2 are SGHAT and FQNNGV. The CDR3 loop reads CASTLGGTEAFF. The CDR3, as DNA: TGTGCCAGCACTCTCGGGGGCACTGAAGCTTTCTTT.

The genes are TRBV5-6 and TRBJ2-5; the D is unclear. V lost 0 bases and J 2 bases, leaving 5 bases between the germline ends. CDR3 size: 13 residues. Germline V gene data show CDR1 as SGHDT and CDR2 as YYEEEE. DNA of the CDR3: TGTGCCAGCAGCTTGGTCAGACAAGAGACCCAGTACTTC. This gives the protein CASSLVRQETQYF.

This rearrangement joins TRBV10-2 to TRBJ2-1; the D is unclear. Trimming left V 1 base short and J 6 bases short, with 7 bases between. Germline values: CDR1 WSHSY, CDR2 SAAADI. The CDR3 is 13 residues long. The CDR3 DNA reads TGCGCCAGCAGTGAGTTTTACACCAATGAGCAGTTCTTC. Protein sequence: CASSEFYTNEQFF.

This chain connects TRBV29-1 to TRBJ2-3, with D uncertain. Germline V gene lookup returns CDR1 SQVTM and CDR2 ANQGSEA. Trimming removed 3 bases at V and 0 bases at J, with 19 bases between. The CDR3 is 17 amino acids. This CDR3 is CSVEETGSQSSTDTQYF. CDR3 DNA sequence: TGCAGCGTTGAGGAGACTGGAAGCCAGTCTAGCACAGATACGCAGTATTTT.

CDR3 loop: CATSRLTVANEKLFF. CDR3 DNA: TGTGCCACCAGCAGACTAACGGTGGCTAATGAAAAACTGTTTTTT. The V and J genes are TRBV15 and TRBJ1-4; D call uncertain. Germline assignment: CDR1 LNHNV and CDR2 YYDKDF (reference sequence). The length of the CDR3 is 15 residues. V was pared by 2 bases and J by 3 bases, with 10 bases between.

This chain connects TRBV11-2 to TRBJ2-5; the match to TRBD2 covers 14 bases. The ends lost 4 bases at V and 4 bases at J; junction bases unmatched: 14. From germline, CDR1 is SGHAT and CDR2 FQNNGV. The CDR3 spans 19 residues. The CDR3 sequence: CASSSSNMGLAGARETQYF. The CDR3 nucleotides read TGTGCCAGCAGCTCATCTAATATGGGACTAGCGGGGGCAAGAGAGACCCAGTACTTC.

The table lists this clone with a count of one. The chain carries TRBV14 and TRBJ1-1; D is unresolved. The germline V gene encodes CDR1 SGHDN and CDR2 FVKESK. The CDR3 length is 14 residues. Trimming shortened V by 4 bases and J by 6 bases, and 15 bases separated the two germline ends. The CDR3, as DNA: TGTGCCAGCAGCCTCAAGCCGGGGAGGGCTGAAGCTTTCTTT. Protein product: CASSLKPGRAEAFF.

The rearrangement joins TRBV11-2 to TRBJ1-1; D is unresolved. Trimming left V 3 bases short and J 1 base short, with 12 bases between. The CDR3 is made up of 15 amino acids. The germline V gene has CDR1 SGHAT and CDR2 FQNNGV. The CDR3 reads CASSLRRGRNTEAFF. The CDR3 DNA is TGTGCCAGCAGCTTGCGGCGAGGGCGGAACACTGAAGCTTTCTTT.

The chain links TRBV4-2 to TRBJ1-1, with D perhaps matching TRBD1 (6 bases). The V end lost 0 bases, the J end lost 1 base, and 9 bases lay between the germline ends. The CDR3 is 15 residues long. Germline values: CDR1 LGHNA, CDR2 YNFKEQ. The CDR3 nucleotides read TGTGCCAGCAGCCAAGACCGGACAGAGAACACTGAAGCTTTCTTT. Translation: CASSQDRTENTEAFF.

J is TRBJ2-1 and V is TRBV6-5; TRBD1 matches at 10 bases. CDR3 size: 14 residues. Per germline, CDR1 MNHEY and CDR2 SVGAGI. V lost 6 bases, J lost 7 bases, and 6 bases stayed unmatched. The CDR3 DNA reads TGTGCCAGCAGATGGGACAGGGGTTATAATGAGCAGTTCTTC. This gives the protein CASRWDRGYNEQFF.